This T cell receptor beta chain came from a study of cytomegalovirus exposure and HLA in healthy donors (dated by TCRdb to 2016 to 2017). Looking at the study overall: An earlier analysis of 587 of the donors reported approximately 300 Gb of sequence data and 100 million to 120 million unique TCR beta sequences obtained from some 170 million T cells. The number of donors typed differed by locus, with about 629-630 for A, B, C, DRB1 and DQB1, 522 for DQA1, 606 for DPA1, and around 430 for DPB1. The study profiled the T cell repertoires of approximately 700 subjects by immunosequencing and related them to cytomegalovirus serostatus. An early release that covered 640 HLA-typed donors contained approximately 300 gigabases of sequencing data and tens of millions of unique TCR sequences. To decide whether each TCR beta V gene segment behaved as functional or pseudogenic, an earlier analysis of some 600 of the donors relied on high-throughput TCR beta sequencing. Along with the 666-subject first cohort, a separate validation cohort of over a hundred different subjects was used. Alongside the repertoire data, information on donor age, sex, ethnicity and CMV serostatus was compiled. The study was designed to test whether signatures of past pathogen exposure could be identified by cataloging public T cell receptors. In a later analysis, previously published TCR beta repertoires from 666 donors were re-analyzed and high-resolution HLA genotyping was added so that TCR occurrence patterns could be studied. Several DR-DQ haplotypes were handled as single units for association and clustering because linkage in the cohort was strong. Across around 400 genotyped donors of the cohort, an average of approximately 240,000 unique TCR beta nucleotide sequences per donor were sequenced, and approximately 19% of those sequences were non-productive. The genetic ancestry cluster associated with self-reported Caucasian donors included 81% of the approximately 410 genotyped donors. A later genetic analysis took genome-wide SNP genotypes for about 55% of the 666 donors and used that subset as a discovery cohort. Every discovery cohort repertoire had been produced on one sequencing platform. The later analysis used no new phenotypic data to find candidate immune exposures, relying instead on TCR beta sequences and their occurrence across donors. The study combined high-throughput TCR immunosequencing, statistical association of individual TCRs with disease status, and machine learning to predict cytomegalovirus infection status. HLA typing included class I and class II loci at four-digit resolution.

In the case of this clone: This clone's antigen is unknown. No base quality information exists; no much larger clone differs at one position.

Library preparation employed the immunoSEQ multiplex PCR assay. The multiplex PCR relied on a mix of 60 forward primers for TCR Vbeta segments and 13 reverse primers for TCR Jbeta segments. The CDR3 region of rearranged TCR beta genes was amplified from genomic DNA with a multiplex PCR assay. Amplified TCR beta libraries were sequenced as 87-base-pair reads on the Illumina HiSeq System. Under the source paper's analysis protocol: A later analysis tallied roughly 80 million unique TCR beta chains across the 666 repertoires, and approximately 9.9 million of those chains were shared by two or more donors. To remove PCR and sequencing errors, raw reads were error-corrected and collapsed into unique sequences using a nearest-neighbor algorithm that merged closely related sequences. CDR3 sequences were aligned to IMGT reference sequences to assign V, D and J gene segments. For a sequence to be retained, a match of at least six nucleotides to both a V gene segment and a J gene segment was required. Rearrangements were classified as productive when the CDR3 lacked stop codons and remained in frame with V and J, and all other rearrangements were classified as non-productive. CDR3 was defined by IMGT convention, running from the second conserved V-encoded cysteine to the conserved J-encoded phenylalanine. Sequences without an unambiguous match to a single V gene segment were excluded from the earlier analysis of 450 to 650 of the donors. An earlier analysis of several hundred of the donors called V segments functional above 56.7% productive rearrangements and segregating when the between-donor standard deviation exceeded 5%. A statistical classification framework was developed to diagnose cytomegalovirus status using the catalog of TCR beta chain sequences. A later analysis assigned V and J genes by comparing TCR nucleotide sequences with IMGT/GENE-DB human TR gene sequences. In a later analysis, CDR3 sequences and most-parsimonious VDJ recombination scenarios were assigned using the TCRdist pipeline. In a later analysis, every TCR beta chain was defined by the combination of its CDR3 amino acid sequence and its V-gene family, and reads without a unique V-gene family were dropped. A later analysis removed several hundred highly shared, low-generation-probability nucleotide sequences to deal with suspected cross-contamination and a sequencing artifact. In a later analysis, a clonal expansion index was calculated for each public chain from normalized within-repertoire ranks of inferred template counts. In a later analysis, generation probabilities were computed with a VDJ recombination model fitted to out-of-frame rearrangements, and the resulting probabilities were checked against IGoR. A later analysis scored TCR-TCR, TCR-HLA and TCR-CMV co-occurrence with hypergeometric tests, applying a repertoire-size bias correction to TCR pairs. In a later analysis, false discovery rates were estimated by permuting HLA or CMV assignments 20 times. In a later analysis, co-occurring TCRs were grouped using DBSCAN, with TCRdist sequence similarity added in when clustering inside HLA-allele-positive subsets. Repertoires with fewer than 30,000 or more than 120,000 public chains, plus five repertoires with anomalous nucleotide sharing, were excluded from co-occurrence clustering. Drawn from immuneACCESS, this table holds only the in-frame rearrangements with V and J called that TCRdb kept. Clones are partly lost; checked studies trace under half to an unresolved V gene and leave the rest unexplained. V and J calls and clone size are copied from that table; D and trimming were computed from the DNA. Counted in this sample were 150,000 to 200,000 clones; approximately 85% of them appeared once. The ten largest account for about 2.2% of the sample.

Results the study describes overall, beyond this receptor: The authors suggested that the approach could potentially be generalized to other disease states and immunological phenotypes. The cohort was sequenced for TCR beta chains only, and without alpha or paired-chain data the features that could be detected were limited. The only immune exposure information available for the cohort was CMV serostatus. A later analysis found that TCR association rates varied across HLA loci, with DRB1 alleles showing the most associated TCRs and HLA-C alleles the fewest. Some IMGT-functional V segments, including TRBV6-2 and TRBV6-3, could not be distinguished by the 87-base-pair reads and were therefore excluded. Roughly uniform sequencing depth across donors was assumed in presence/absence analyses, although this assumption may not hold. Most TCR sequences were seen in very few donors, while some public TCRs were found in many individuals. Three of the identified cytomegalovirus-associated TCR beta chains were confirmed in vitro to be specific for cytomegalovirus antigens. An association between a missense DCLRE1C variant and V-gene and J-gene trimming of TCR beta chains was found in a later genetic analysis and replicated in an independent cohort. Assigning TCR associations to individual alleles was difficult when HLA alleles, especially DR and DQ, strongly co-occurred. Because some donors lacked HLA typing at each locus, the association tests relied only on the typed subset. The classifier was reported to diagnose cytomegalovirus status with high specificity and sensitivity in both the original cohort and the validation cohort. In a later analysis, most CMV-associated TCR beta chains were found to appear HLA-restricted, with HLA associations seemingly driven largely by CMV exposure. In a later analysis, HLA-associated TCR beta chains were found to be more clonally expanded and to have lower generation probabilities than equally common non-associated chains. A group of highly shared sequence variants was considered likely to be a technical artifact of the sequencing pipeline. In the study, approximately 150 TCR beta chains were listed as associated with cytomegalovirus. A further reported finding was that TCR beta sequences accurately predicted the HLA-A and HLA-B alleles for most subjects in the first cohort. In a later analysis, several top co-occurrence clusters were reported to appear linked to parvovirus B19, influenza, CMV and Epstein-Barr virus. Compared with the 666-donor mean, donors in an Asian-associated ancestry cluster had fewer N-insertions in productive TCRs, according to a later genetic analysis. Correlated functional status among segregating V segments might be attributable to linkage disequilibrium, but an unknown experimental factor could not be ruled out. In an earlier analysis of 587 of the donors, most TCR beta V segments appeared in productive rearrangements about 87% or about 30% of the time, broadly matching IMGT annotations. In a later analysis, 15,000 to 20,000 TCR beta sequences were associated with specific HLA alleles at a false discovery rate of 0.05. Roughly 15 rarely observed V segments, including chromosome 9 orphons, were excluded from the earlier analysis of approximately 600 of the donors because counts were too low.

Trimming accounts for 5 bases at V and 2 bases at J, while the number of junction bases matched to no gene is 9. The germline V gene (reference sequence) supplies CDR1 MNHEY and CDR2 SMNVEV. The cysteine opens and the phenylalanine closes a CDR3 of 17 amino acids. The DNA shown is the 51-base CDR3, in frame from base 1. In total, around 600 healthy bone marrow donors made up the cohort. At the time of sampling, all cohort members were nominally healthy, though unrecorded immune exposures were likely present. The donor was CMV seronegative and belonged to the group of 352 seronegative cohort members. A peripheral blood sample was collected from each donor, and TCR beta sequencing was performed on peripheral blood mononuclear cells. The Qiagen DNeasy Blood Extraction Kit was used to extract genomic DNA from the blood cell samples.

The chain employs TRBV27 and TRBJ2-3; TRBD2 agrees with 11 junctional bases. The clonotype comes from a woman in her 50s in good health and CMV-seronegative. Sequenced input: PBMCs. In nucleotides, the sequence is TGTGCCAGCAGTCTCTCGGGACTAGCGGACTTCACAGATACGCAGTATTTT. Translation gives CASSLSGLADFTDTQYF.